This T cell receptor beta chain was found in a study of T cells in Graves' hyperthyroidism and ophthalmopathy. This clonotype was seen a few times. Germline trimming cut 5 bases from V and 5 bases from J; bases unmatched to any gene: 12. Germline-derived CDR1 and CDR2 are LNHDA and SQIVND (reference sequence). CDR3 length: 16 amino acids. Amplification yielded TCR beta CDR3 regions, with RNA transcripts as the source. An initial round of RT-PCR targeting the TCR CDR3 relied on the HTBI primer set. TCRdb processed the multiplex PCR reads anew with MiXCR; each CDR3 protein has one entry. The sample includes a few hundred thousand distinct CDR3 sequences, 15% to 19% of them seen just once.

V usage is TRBV19 and J usage is TRBJ1-5; TRBD1 matches at 7 bases. This TCR was recovered from a woman aged 25 to 45 with Graves' hyperthyroidism. Sequenced input: blood. For the CDR3, the DNA is TGTGCCAGTAGTCCCCGTCGGGAAAGGGGGCATCAGCCCCAGCATTTT. It codes for CASSPRRERGHQPQHF.